Shown below are 22 T cell receptor beta chains from a single sample sequenced in a study of T cell repertoires in cytomegalovirus infection. A single record per CDR3 protein comes from TCRdb applying MiXCR to the reads. In the table there are some 680,000 distinct CDR3 sequences, approximately 34% of which are singletons. The sample was PBMCs. These receptors all come from a human donor in good health (CMV status not recorded). Some clones in this sample may be carry-over from other donors' samples.

This rearrangement joins TRBV7-9 to TRBJ2-7, with D possibly matching TRBD1 (6 bases). V lost 5 bases, J lost 7 bases, and 21 bases lay in between. This CDR3 has 15 residues. CDR1 SEHNR and CDR2 FQNEAQ come from the germline V gene (reference sequence). The CDR3 is CASSPDDRPSEEQYF. CDR3 bases: TGTGCCAGCAGCCCTGACGACAGGCCCTCGGAAGAGCAGTACTTC.

Only a few counts were recorded for this clonotype. The chain has TRBV14 and TRBJ2-7; D is possibly TRBD2 (6 bases). V was shortened by 4 bases and J by 6 bases, with 13 bases between the two germline ends. CDR1 and CDR2 (germline): SGHDN, FVKESK. The CDR3 consists of 13 residues. CDR3 sequence reads: CASSPLLGGEQYV. The CDR3 DNA follows: TGTGCCAGCAGCCCCCTATTGGGGGGCGAGCAGTACGTC.

V usage is TRBV7-9 and J usage is TRBJ2-1, with TRBD1 matching over 11 bases. Per germline, CDR1 SEHNR and CDR2 FQNEAQ (reference sequence). V gave up 4 bases and J gave up 6 bases; unmatched junction bases: 5. The CDR3 has 15 residues. The CDR3: CASSSRDRGANEQFF. CDR3 in DNA: TGTGCCAGCAGCTCCCGGGACAGGGGGGCCAATGAGCAGTTCTTC.

A note on this clonotype: A single base separates this from a much larger clone, so it may be a read error. The chain combines TRBV7-2 with TRBJ2-1, with a possible D match to TRBD2 (6 bases). Germline V CDR1 and CDR2: SGHTA, FQGNSA. Trimming shortened V by 5 bases and J by 8 bases, and 22 bases separated the two germline ends. There are 16 residues in the CDR3. The CDR3 loop reads CASSPRASVRVHEQFF. The CDR3 nucleotides read TGTGCCAGCAGCCCGCGGGCTAGCGTGAGGGTACATGAGCAGTTCTTC.

V gene TRBV11-2 combines with J gene TRBJ2-5; no clear D. V gave up 5 bases and J gave up 4 bases, with 11 bases separating them. The CDR3 length is 13 residues. The germline V gene encodes CDR1 SGHAT and CDR2 FQNNGV. The CDR3 coding sequence is TGTGCCAGCAGCCCCACGGAAGGAGAGACCCAGTACTTC. Residues: CASSPTEGETQYF.

The J gene is TRBJ1-5, the V gene TRBV19; TRBD1 agrees at 9 bases. Germline loops: CDR1 LNHDA, CDR2 SQIVND (reference sequence). V lost 5 bases and J lost 1; bases outside the gene matches: 6. The CDR3 covers 16 residues. As DNA, the CDR3 is TGTGCCAGTAGTGAACAGGGGGCGAGGAGCAATCAGCCCCAGCATTTT. Its protein product is CASSEQGARSNQPQHF.

The chain employs TRBV4-1 and TRBJ1-6; unclear D gene. V was clipped by 1 base and J by 8 bases, with 3 bases between them. The CDR3 contains 12 residues. The germline V gene has CDR1 MGHRA and CDR2 YSYEKL. The CDR3 nucleotides are TGCGCCAGCAGCCAAGGCGATTCACCCCTCCACTTT. Translation: CASSQGDSPLHF.

CDR3 coding DNA: TGTGCCAGCAGTATCTCGCCGGCCACGGGGACTGAAGCTTTCTTT. As protein: CASSISPATGTEAFF. V usage is TRBV12-3 or TRBV12-4 and J usage is TRBJ1-1; D gene ambiguous. The CDR3 runs to 15 residues. With 5 bases removed from V and 5 bases from J, the gap between germline ends came to 18 bases.

The rearrangement uses TRBV20-1 and TRBJ2-1; 11 nucleotides agree with TRBD2. J lost 8 bases, V lost 5 bases, and 11 bases had no gene match. Germline lookup yields CDR1 DFQATT and CDR2 SNEGSKA (reference sequence). This CDR3 contains 15 residues. CDR3 in amino acids: CSAFLISGRADEQFF. The CDR3 nucleotides read TGCAGTGCTTTCCTGATTAGCGGGAGGGCAGATGAGCAGTTCTTC.

The chain carries TRBV2 and TRBJ1-2; TRBD1 aligns across 7 bases. The CDR3 extends over 12 amino acids. Per germline, CDR1 SNHLY and CDR2 FYNNEI. V was pared by 9 bases and J by 8 bases, with 9 bases of the junction left unmatched. This CDR3 reads CASTLTGIGYTF. The CDR3 DNA follows: TGTGCCAGTACCTTGACAGGGATCGGCTACACCTTC.

The genes are TRBV20-1 and TRBJ1-3; possibly TRBD1 for D (5 bases). The ends were cut back, 3 bases at V and 4 bases at J, with 10 bases in the middle. Looked up from germline, CDR1 is DFQATT and CDR2 is SNEGSKA (reference sequence). The CDR3 runs 13 residues. CDR3 residues: CSARGRSGNTIYF. The CDR3 DNA reads TGCAGTGCTAGGGGGCGTAGCGGAAACACCATATATTTT.

The sample holds a few counts of this clonotype. The chain links TRBV4-2 to TRBJ2-2; D might be TRBD2 (6 bases). The germline CDR1 and CDR2 sequences are LGHNA and YNFKEQ. The germline V and J ends were trimmed by 0 bases and 4 bases, with 12 bases remaining between them. This CDR3 spans 16 amino acids. The CDR3 DNA sequence: TGTGCCAGCAGCCAAGAACTGCTAGCGACCACCGGGGAGCTGTTTTTT. This gives the protein CASSQELLATTGELFF.

The V and J genes are TRBV6-1 and TRBJ2-5; 12 bases are a match to TRBD2. Trimming took 7 bases from V and 3 from J; bases not matched to a gene: 0. The CDR3 consists of 13 residues. The germline V gene encodes CDR1 MNHNS and CDR2 SASEGT. CDR3 DNA sequence: TGTGCCAGCACTAGCGGGAGGGAAGAGACCCAGTACTTC. It encodes CASTSGREETQYF.

The CDR3 sequence is CSARTVLAAGRLFF. The CDR3 DNA reads TGCAGTGCTAGGACAGTCCTAGCCGCGGGGAGACTGTTTTTT. The chain carries TRBV20-1 and TRBJ1-4; tentatively, D is TRBD1 (5 bases). Germline loops: CDR1 DFQATT, CDR2 SNEGSKA (reference sequence). V was trimmed by 3 bases and J by 13 bases, leaving 21 bases between them. The CDR3 runs 14 residues.

J is TRBJ1-3 and V is TRBV11-2; no firm D call. Germline CDR1 is SGHAT and CDR2 is FQNNGV. Trimming shortened V by 0 bases and J by 4 bases, and 7 bases separated the two germline ends. CDR3 size: 14 residues. CDR3 protein: CASSLEPNGNTIYF. The CDR3 nucleotides read TGTGCCAGCAGCTTAGAGCCTAACGGAAACACCATATATTTT.

The chain couples TRBV18 to TRBJ2-5, with D possibly matching TRBD1 (5 bases). The length of the CDR3 is 13 residues. The V and J ends lost 8 bases and 3 bases respectively, with 13 bases between them. The germline V gene encodes CDR1 KGHSH and CDR2 LQKENI. CDR3 amino acids: CASKRGPEETQYF. The DNA for the CDR3 is TGTGCCAGCAAAAGGGGCCCGGAAGAGACCCAGTACTTC.

This clonotype occurred a few times. The rearrangement uses TRBV4-2 and TRBJ2-7; 10 bases match TRBD2. Germline V lookup: CDR1 LGHNA, CDR2 YNFKEQ. V was clipped by 11 bases and J by 5 bases; unmatched bases: 12. The CDR3 runs 14 residues. CDR3 DNA sequence: TGTGCCGCGGGCTTCGCTAGCGGGGGCCACGAGCAGTACTTC. Translation: CAAGFASGGHEQYF.

With respect to this clonotype: This may arise from a read error, as a much more abundant clone is one base away. The CDR3 sequence: CASSSPGVAGPLISNEQFF. The DNA for the CDR3 is TGTGCCAGCAGCTCCCCCGGAGTAGCGGGGCCCCTGATCTCAAATGAGCAGTTCTTC. This chain uses TRBV7-2 with TRBJ2-1; TRBD2 matches 8 bases. CDR3 length: 19 residues. J lost 7 bases, V lost 4 bases, and 21 bases had no gene match. From germline, CDR1 is SGHTA and CDR2 FQGNSA.

The rearrangement joins TRBV6-2 or TRBV6-3 to TRBJ2-2; TRBD1 agrees at 8 bases. CDR3 length equals 16 residues. In germline, CDR1 is MNHEY, CDR2 SVGEGT. The V gene end was trimmed by 2 bases and the J gene end by 14 bases; junction bases not matched to a gene: 16. Here the CDR3 reads CASSYAGQAPTGYLFF. The CDR3 nucleotides read TGTGCCAGCAGTTACGCGGGACAGGCTCCCACCGGGTATCTGTTTTTT.

In its sample, this clonotype was seen many times. This chain joins TRBV7-2 and TRBJ2-1, with D unresolved. Germline CDR1 reads SGHTA; CDR2 reads FQGNSA. V was shortened by 5 bases and J by 9 bases, with 17 bases between the two germline ends. The CDR3 extends over 14 amino acids. The CDR3 loop is CASSPSRLTIEQFF. In DNA form, the CDR3 reads TGTGCCAGCAGCCCCTCAAGACTCACCATTGAGCAGTTCTTC.

The sample holds a few counts of this clonotype. The chain is built from TRBV28 and TRBJ2-1, with 11 nucleotides matching TRBD2. Germline-derived CDR1 and CDR2 are MDHEN and SYDVKM. This CDR3 is built from 16 residues. The ends lost 7 bases at V and 3 bases at J; junction bases unmatched: 8. The CDR3, as DNA: TGTGCCAGCACCGTTACTAGCGGGAGTCGCTACAATGAGCAGTTCTTC. Translation gives CASTVTSGSRYNEQFF.

This rearrangement joins TRBV27 to TRBJ2-1, with a weak D call TRBD1 (6 bases). V lost 5 bases and J lost 5, with 13 bases in between. The CDR3 loop spans 14 amino acids. In germline, CDR1 is MNHEY, CDR2 SMNVEV (reference sequence). As DNA, the CDR3 is TGTGCCAGCAGTCTAAACAGGGTTAACAATGAGCAGTTCTTC. Encoded protein: CASSLNRVNNEQFF.